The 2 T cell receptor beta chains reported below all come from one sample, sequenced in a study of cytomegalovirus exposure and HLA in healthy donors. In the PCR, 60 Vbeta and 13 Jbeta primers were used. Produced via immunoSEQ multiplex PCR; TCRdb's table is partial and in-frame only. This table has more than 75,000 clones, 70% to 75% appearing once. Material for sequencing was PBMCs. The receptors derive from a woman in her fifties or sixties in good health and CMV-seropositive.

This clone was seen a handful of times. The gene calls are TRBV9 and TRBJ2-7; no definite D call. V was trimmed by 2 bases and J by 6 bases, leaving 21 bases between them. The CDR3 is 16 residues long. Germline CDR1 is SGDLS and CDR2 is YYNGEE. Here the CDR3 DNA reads TGTGCCAGCAGCGTCCAAAGCTCCCCCGTAAATGGCGAGCAGTACTTC. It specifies CASSVQSSPVNGEQYF.

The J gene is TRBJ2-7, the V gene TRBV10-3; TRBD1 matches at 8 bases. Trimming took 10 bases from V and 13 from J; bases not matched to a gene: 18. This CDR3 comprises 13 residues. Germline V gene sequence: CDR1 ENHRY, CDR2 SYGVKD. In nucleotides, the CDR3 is TGTGCCACCAGGGGGCGCGACAACAACCACCACTACTTC. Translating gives CATRGRDNNHHYF.